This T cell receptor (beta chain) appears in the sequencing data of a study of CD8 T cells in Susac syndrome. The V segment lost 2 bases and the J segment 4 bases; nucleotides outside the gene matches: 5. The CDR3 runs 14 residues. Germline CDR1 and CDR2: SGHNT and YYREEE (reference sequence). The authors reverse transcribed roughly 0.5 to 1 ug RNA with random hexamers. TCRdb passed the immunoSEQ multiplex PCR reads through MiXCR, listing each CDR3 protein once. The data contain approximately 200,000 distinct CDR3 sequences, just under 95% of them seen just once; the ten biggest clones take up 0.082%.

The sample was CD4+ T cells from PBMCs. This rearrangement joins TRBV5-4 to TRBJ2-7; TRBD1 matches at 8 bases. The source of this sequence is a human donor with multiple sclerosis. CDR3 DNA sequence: TGTGCCAGCAGCTTATTCCAGGGGGCTTACGAGCAGTACTTC. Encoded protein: CASSLFQGAYEQYF. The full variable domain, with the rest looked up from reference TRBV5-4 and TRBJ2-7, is ETGVTQSPTHLIKTRGQQVTLRCSSQSGHNTVSWYQQALGQGPQFIFQYYREEENGRGNFPPRFSGLQFPNYSSELNVNALELDDSALYLCASSLFQGAYEQYFGPGTRLTVT.